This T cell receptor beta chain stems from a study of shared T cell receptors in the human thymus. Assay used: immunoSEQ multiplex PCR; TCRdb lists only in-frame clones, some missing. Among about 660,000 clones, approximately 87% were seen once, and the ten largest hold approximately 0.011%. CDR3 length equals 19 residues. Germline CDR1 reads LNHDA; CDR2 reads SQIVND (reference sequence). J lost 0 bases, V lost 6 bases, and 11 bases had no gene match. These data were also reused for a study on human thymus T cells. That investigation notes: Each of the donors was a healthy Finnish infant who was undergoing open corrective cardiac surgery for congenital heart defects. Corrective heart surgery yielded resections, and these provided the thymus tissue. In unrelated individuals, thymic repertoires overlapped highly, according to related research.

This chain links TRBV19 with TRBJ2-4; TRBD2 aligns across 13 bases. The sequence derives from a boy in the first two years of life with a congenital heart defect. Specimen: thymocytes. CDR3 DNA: TGTGCCAGTAGCACCACTAGCGGGAGGGCTCTATTAGCCAAAAACATTCAGTACTTC. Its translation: CASSTTSGRALLAKNIQYF.